This T cell receptor beta chain appears in the sequencing data of a study of T cell repertoires in cytomegalovirus infection. Study details: CMV epitopes that were recently identified and HLA-C-restricted were used alongside well-studied HLA-B-restricted ones. Public TCR beta signatures indicated both CMV infection and matching HLA type.

Using its own MiXCR run on the reads, TCRdb lists one record per CDR3 protein. The sample holds around 340,000 distinct CDR3 sequences, about 28% seen once. V was cut by 0 bases and J by 4 bases, with 4 bases left in between. Germline values: CDR1 SGHAT, CDR2 FQNNGV. This CDR3 has 13 residues. General study findings and limits: The ex vivo response was dominated by HLA-C-restricted CMV-specific TCR beta clonotypes. Carriage of CMV together with the relevant HLA was identifiable through cumulative public TCR beta family frequency.

Remarks on this clonotype: Its specificity is not known.

The chain links TRBV11-2 to TRBJ2-4; no reliable D call. The source was cultured PBMCs, collected from culture after CMV antigen stimulation. This clonotype originated in a human donor in good health (CMV status not recorded). Some clones in this sample may be carry-over from other donors' samples. As DNA, the CDR3 is TGTGCCAGCAGCTTAGAGTCGAAAAACATTCAGTACTTC. This translates into CASSLESKNIQYF.